This T cell receptor (beta chain) appears in the sequencing data of a study of T cells in Graves' hyperthyroidism and ophthalmopathy. Enrolled ophthalmopathy patients presented with a Clinical Activity Score of at least 3, a NOSPECS grade of at least 4, and disease duration under 3 months. This clonotype appeared a few times. Germline trimming cut 4 bases from V and 8 bases from J; bases unmatched to any gene: 4. CDR3 length: 13 amino acids. There were TCR beta CDR3 regions amplified from RNA transcripts. The TCR CDR3 first-round RT-PCR relied on the HTBI primer set. TCRdb reprocessed the multiplex PCR reads via MiXCR and lists one record per CDR3 protein. Of more than 500,000 distinct CDR3 sequences listed, around 15% are singletons.

This clonotype originated in a woman aged 35 to 49 with Graves' ophthalmopathy. The J gene is TRBJ2-1, the V gene TRBV12-3 or TRBV12-4; 8 positions agree with TRBD1. Source material: blood. The CDR3, as DNA: TGTGCCAGCAGTTCCCAACAGGGGGATGAGCAGTTCTTC. This encodes CASSSQQGDEQFF.